This T cell receptor (beta chain) is drawn from a study of shared clonotypes between healthy human individuals. Study-level findings and limits: Against clonotypes common to all four donors, non-shared ones had lower generation probabilities.

A word on this clone: Its cognate antigen is unknown.

The CDR3 is 16 amino acids. V lost 5 bases and J lost 1; bases outside the gene matches: 11. Germline loops: CDR1 MDHEN, CDR2 SYDVKM. The method was immunoSEQ multiplex PCR; TCRdb's version includes in-frame clones alone and lacks a portion of them. The repertoire holds roughly 2 million clones, with 85% to 95% as singletons. Sequencing input: naive CD4+ T cells sorted from blood. The subset was: CD45RA+ positively selected. The chain links TRBV28 to TRBJ2-7, with 7 bases aligning to TRBD1. The receptor was isolated from a man aged 18 to 29 in good health. The CDR3 sequence: CASSLYSPGQSYEQYF. In nucleotides, the CDR3 is TGTGCCAGCAGTCTATACTCCCCGGGACAGTCCTACGAGCAGTACTTC.